Following are 14 T cell receptor beta chains from one sample sequenced in a study of Ad26.COV2.S vaccination and SARS-CoV-2 variants. The data were produced by immunoSEQ multiplex PCR, yet TCRdb's version contains in-frame clones alone and is incomplete. The data contain approximately 97,000 clones, 80% of them singletons. The specimen was peripheral blood, collected after recovery from COVID-19. These receptors all stem from a human donor who had recovered from COVID-19.

This chain links TRBV30 with TRBJ1-1; TRBD1 agrees at 8 bases. V was pared by 8 bases and J by 0 bases, with 14 bases of the junction left unmatched. This CDR3 contains 16 residues. Germline V CDR1 and CDR2: GTSNPN, SVGIG (reference sequence). For the CDR3, the DNA is TGTGCCGGGATGCAGGGGGCATCAGTGGTGAACACTGAAGCTTTCTTT. Amino acids: CAGMQGASVVNTEAFF.

J is TRBJ2-7 and V is TRBV12-2; the table's TRBD1 call for D was not verified on the DNA. TRBV12-2 corresponds to a pseudogene. The length of the CDR3 is 13 residues. The CDR3 DNA sequence: TGTGCAAGTCGCTTCGACAGAGTCTACGAGCAGTACTTC. As protein: CASRFDRVYEQYF.

This clone was counted a single time. The V and J genes are TRBV2 and TRBJ2-5; the match to TRBD1 covers 7 bases. The germline V gene has CDR1 SNHLY and CDR2 FYNNEI. The CDR3 contains 13 residues. V gave up 10 bases and J gave up 1 base; unmatched junction bases: 6. The CDR3 sequence: CATGGQAQETQYF. For the CDR3, the DNA is TGTGCCACCGGTGGACAGGCCCAAGAGACCCAGTACTTC.

This clone was counted a few times. The V call is TRBV5-1, the J call TRBJ1-6; 7 nucleotides line up with TRBD1. The CDR3 contains 14 residues. Germline assignment: CDR1 SGHRS and CDR2 YFSETQ. J lost 8 bases, V lost 0 bases, and 2 bases had no gene match. CDR3 sequence: CASSLGQGDSPLHF. The CDR3 DNA is TGCGCCAGCAGCTTGGGTCAGGGGGATTCACCCCTCCACTTT.

Concerning this clone: A single base separates this from a much larger clone, so it may be a read error. The sample has other DNA sequences that encode this CDR3 too. This chain joins TRBV10-3 and TRBJ2-3; D unclear. This CDR3 spans 12 amino acids. V lost 0 bases and J lost 3, with 1 base in between. Germline CDR1 reads ENHRY; CDR2 reads SYGVKD. The CDR3 spells CAISESTDTQYF. CDR3 DNA: TGTGCCATCAGTGAGTCTACAGATACGCAGTATTTT.

The chain uses TRBV7-2 and TRBJ2-7; D is ambiguous. Trimming cost V 5 bases and J 2 bases, with 10 bases left between them. This CDR3 region has 13 residues. Germline V gene lookup returns CDR1 SGHTA and CDR2 FQGNSA. CDR3 amino acids: CASSAVPTYEQYF. For the CDR3, the DNA is TGTGCCAGCAGCGCCGTCCCCACCTACGAGCAGTACTTC. Full variable domain (missing parts from reference TRBV7-2 and TRBJ2-7): GAGVSQSPSNKVTEKGKDVELRCDPISGHTALYWYRQSLGQGLEFLIYFQGNSAPDKSGLPSDRFSAERTGGSVSTLTIQRTQQEDSAVYLCASSAVPTYEQYFGPGTRLTVT.

This clone appeared once. The chain links TRBV9 to TRBJ2-3; 14 nucleotides match TRBD2. Germline V gene lookup returns CDR1 SGDLS and CDR2 YYNGEE. Trimming cost V 4 bases and J 2 bases; bases outside gene matches: 9. The CDR3 sequence is 18 residues long. The CDR3 DNA is TGTGCCAGCAGCCCCCGGACTAGCGGGGGGTTTAACACAGATACGCAGTATTTT. Translated, it gives CASSPRTSGGFNTDTQYF.

The V gene is TRBV30, the J gene TRBJ2-7; TRBD1 might be the D (6 bases). The CDR3 length is 13 residues. V was pared by 2 bases and J by 2 bases, with 10 bases between. Germline-derived CDR1 and CDR2 are GTSNPN and SVGIG (reference sequence). In DNA, the CDR3 is TGTGCCTGGAGTCAAGGGGGAGCCTACGAGCAGTACTTC. Translation gives CAWSQGGAYEQYF.

The chain couples TRBV13 to TRBJ2-1, with TRBD2 as a possible D gene (7 bases). The CDR3 has 16 amino acids. Germline V CDR1 and CDR2: PRHDT, FYEKMQ (reference sequence). The V end lost 1 base, the J end lost 4 bases, and 14 bases lay between the germline ends. The CDR3 DNA reads as TGTGCCAGCAGCTTAGAGGTGGGGGGGCGGTACAATGAGCAGTTCTTC. As protein: CASSLEVGGRYNEQFF.

The genes are TRBV19 and TRBJ2-1; the match to TRBD2 covers 12 bases. The CDR3 is 14 residues long. J gave up 4 bases and V 7 bases, and 2 bases lay outside the gene matches. CDR1 and CDR2 from the germline V gene are LNHDA and SQIVND (reference sequence). CDR3 amino acids: CASTTSGGYNEQFF. The CDR3 region has the DNA TGTGCCAGTACGACTAGCGGGGGATACAATGAGCAGTTCTTC.

This chain uses TRBV6-5 with TRBJ1-5, with TRBD1 matching over 7 bases. The V segment lost 6 bases and the J segment 0 bases; nucleotides outside the gene matches: 5. The CDR3 consists of 15 residues. Germline CDR1 MNHEY, CDR2 SVGAGI. The CDR3 DNA is TGTGCCAGCAGGGGGACAGCCTTTAGCAATCAGCCCCAGCATTTT. Translating gives CASRGTAFSNQPQHF.

This clone has just one count. This chain uses TRBV5-4 with TRBJ2-3, with 10 bases identical to TRBD1. The V gene end was trimmed by 4 bases and the J gene end by 3 bases; junction bases not matched to a gene: 5. There are 15 residues in the CDR3. The germline gives CDR1 SGHNT, CDR2 YYREEE (reference sequence). The CDR3 region has the DNA TGTGCCAGCAGCCCCAGACAGGGGGCGACAGATACGCAGTATTTT. Protein sequence: CASSPRQGATDTQYF.

The chain carries TRBV30 and TRBJ2-2; D unresolved. CDR1 GTSNPN and CDR2 SVGIG come from the germline V gene (reference sequence). The CDR3 runs 13 residues. The germline V and J ends were trimmed by 0 bases and 7 bases, with 9 bases remaining between them. Written as DNA, the CDR3 is TGTGCCTGGAGTGTAAGGGCGAACGGGGAGCTGTTTTTT. Translating gives CAWSVRANGELFF.

This sequence joins TRBV15 and TRBJ2-3; a possible D gene is TRBD2 (7 bases). V gave up 1 base and J gave up 1 base, with 12 bases separating them. CDR3 length: 16 amino acids. Germline-derived CDR1 and CDR2 are LNHNV and YYDKDF (reference sequence). The CDR3 DNA reads TGTGCCACCAGCAGAGTGGGGGGGGCCGGCACAGATACGCAGTATTTT. This gives the protein CATSRVGGAGTDTQYF.